This T cell receptor (beta chain) was captured by sequencing in a study of regulatory T cells in long-lasting Graves disease. Germline loops: CDR1 SGHAT, CDR2 FQNNGV. V lost 2 bases to trimming and J lost 2 bases; unmatched junction nucleotides: 11. The CDR3 extends over 17 amino acids. Time point: newly diagnosed GD, antithyroid drugs for less than 3 months. PBMC RNA served as the TCR library source. This clonotype was detected ten times or more. Arm-PCR of CDR3 regions and iRepertoire HTBI primers were the basis on which TCR beta libraries were built. TCRdb re-analysed the multiplex PCR reads in MiXCR, keeping a single row per CDR3 protein. This sample has some 490,000 distinct CDR3 sequences, with around 12% found just once. The data were also submitted as part of a second study, on T cells in Graves' hyperthyroidism and ophthalmopathy.

This material consisted of peripheral blood mononuclear cells (PBMCs), taken at new diagnosis, from a patient treated with antithyroid drugs. The J gene is TRBJ2-7, the V gene TRBV11-2; 8 nucleotides line up with TRBD2. The clonotype originates from a woman between 25 and 40 years old with Graves disease. Here the CDR3 reads CASSLMGLAGTPYEQYF. CDR3 nucleotide sequence: TGTGCCAGCAGCTTAATGGGCCTAGCGGGTACACCCTACGAGCAGTACTTC. The variable domain in full, with the rest retrieved from reference TRBV11-2 and TRBJ2-7, is EAGVAQSPRYKIIEKRQSVAFWCNPISGHATLYWYQQILGQGPKLLIQFQNNGVVDDSQLPKDRFSAERLKGVDSTLKIQPAKLEDSAVYLCASSLMGLAGTPYEQYFGPGTRLTVT.